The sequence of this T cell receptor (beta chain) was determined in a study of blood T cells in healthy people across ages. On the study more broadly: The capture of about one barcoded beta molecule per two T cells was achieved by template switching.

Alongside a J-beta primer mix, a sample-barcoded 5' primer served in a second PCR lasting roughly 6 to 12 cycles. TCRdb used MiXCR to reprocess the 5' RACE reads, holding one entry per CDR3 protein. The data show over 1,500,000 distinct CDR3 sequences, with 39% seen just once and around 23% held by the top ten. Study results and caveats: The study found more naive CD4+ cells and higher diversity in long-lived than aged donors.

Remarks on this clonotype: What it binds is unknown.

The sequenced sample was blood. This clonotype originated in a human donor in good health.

The CDR3 reads CASSLGAGSLNEQFF. CDR3 sequence (DNA): TGTGCCAGCAGCTTAGGGGCAGGGTCCCTCAATGAGCAGTTCTTC. The chain combines TRBV7-2 with TRBJ2-1; D possibly corresponds to TRBD1 (5 bases). Per germline, CDR1 SGHTA and CDR2 FQGNSA. The V and J ends lost 1 base and 6 bases respectively, with 13 bases between them. This CDR3 comprises 15 residues.